This T cell receptor (beta chain) was recorded in a study of T-cell reconstitution after alpha-beta-depleted transplantation in children. The study's findings and limits: One year post-transplant, T-cell counts and diversity were largely derived from T cells produced anew. Elevated TCRbeta diversity at day 60 was traced, in some patients, to surviving recipient T cells and thymic progenitors. The study reportedly traced alpha-beta T cells about two months after transplant to several hundred expanded graft clones.

CDR3 length equals 15 residues. Germline trimming cut 4 bases from V and 5 bases from J; bases unmatched to any gene: 4. Library preparation (for TCRbeta) was performed with unique molecular identifiers. Via MiXCR, TCRdb re-called the PCR reads, giving one row per CDR3 protein. The sample records fewer than 750,000 distinct CDR3 sequences, more than 20% being singletons. A word on this clonotype: The target antigen is unknown.

This TCR derives from a boy under two years old who had a stem cell transplant for acute myeloid leukemia, so the T cells may come from the graft donor. Specimen: PBMCs, mostly from graft donor cells, collected 360 days after TCRalphabeta/CD19-depleted stem cell transplant. V and J are TRBV12-3 or TRBV12-4 and TRBJ2-1; TRBD2 matches at 11 bases. The CDR3 region is CASSSSGGPNNEQFF. DNA for the CDR3: TGTGCCAGCAGTTCTAGCGGGGGGCCTAACAATGAGCAGTTCTTC.